Listed here is a single TCR beta chain. Its antigen is unidentified. This sample is part of a study of identical twins. The study's findings and limits: Out-of-frame alpha sequences shared by twins showed excess low generation probability.

Template switching supplied a universal primer site; unique molecular identifiers were carried on the cDNA. TCRdb redid the calling of the 5' RACE reads with MiXCR, one entry per CDR3 protein. The data show fewer than 550,000 distinct CDR3 sequences, with around 15% seen just once and 0.44% held by the top ten. This sample was also put to use in a study of yellow fever vaccine responses in identical twins. That paper notes: Reported findings indicate that twins' vaccine T cell responses seemed partially convergent, partially personalized.

The source material was CD4+ T cells sorted from blood. This TCR derives from a woman between 18 and 29 years old in good health.

This chain's CDR3 is CASSLPFYYNEQFF. The CDR3 DNA reads TGTGCCAGCAGCCTCCCATTCTACTACAATGAGCAGTTCTTC. The J gene is TRBJ2-1, the V gene TRBV5-5; no definite D call. This CDR3 has 14 residues. From germline, CDR1 is SGHKS and CDR2 YYEKEE (reference sequence). V was shortened by 4 bases and J by 3 bases, with 11 bases between the two germline ends.